This TCR beta chain originates from a study of CD8+CD57+ T cells in acquired aplastic anemia. Across the whole study: The average for DNA from sorted CD4+ and CD8+ cells was 3 to 4 ug.

Concerning this clonotype: Its antigen is not known.

There are 10 residues in the CDR3. The germline CDR1 and CDR2 sequences are SQVTM and ANQGSEA. The V end lost 7 bases, the J end lost 5 bases, and 8 bases lay between the germline ends. Genomic DNA was employed as the template in profiling TCR beta VDJ and CDR3. TCRdb passed the reads through MiXCR, listing each CDR3 protein once. The data contain 400,000 to 600,000 distinct CDR3 sequences, approximately 33% of them singletons. Only patients with CD8+CD57+ cell expansion on flow cytometry were chosen for sequencing. Untreated patients provided the blood samples, with no therapy given before sampling. Findings of the study overall: Controls and patients did not differ significantly in CD8+ Simpson's diversity.

Input material: sorted CD4+, CD8+, or CD8+CD57+ T cells (not recorded which) from PBMCs. This receptor was identified in a human donor with aplastic anemia. This chain links TRBV29-1 with TRBJ1-2; D unresolved. DNA for the CDR3: TGCAGCGCGGCTGATTATGGCTACACCTTC. It encodes CSAADYGYTF.